This T cell receptor beta chain emerged from a study of technical replicates of blood from several donors. Germline lookup yields CDR1 SEHNR and CDR2 FQNEAQ (reference sequence). The CDR3 has 16 residues. Unmatched junction bases numbered 6, after V lost 6 bases and J lost 5 bases. Libraries were prepared by immunoSEQ multiplex PCR; TCRdb keeps only in-frame clonotypes and omits some of them. The sample shows 65,000 to 90,000 clones, roughly 90% of them seen only once. This TCR was recovered from a human donor in good health. V and J are TRBV7-9 and TRBJ2-1; the match to TRBD2 covers 14 bases. Sequencing used T cells isolated from PBMCs. CDR3 sequence (DNA): TGTGCCAGCAGACCTCGGACTAGCGGGAGGAACAATGAGCAGTTCTTC. Residues: CASRPRTSGRNNEQFF.